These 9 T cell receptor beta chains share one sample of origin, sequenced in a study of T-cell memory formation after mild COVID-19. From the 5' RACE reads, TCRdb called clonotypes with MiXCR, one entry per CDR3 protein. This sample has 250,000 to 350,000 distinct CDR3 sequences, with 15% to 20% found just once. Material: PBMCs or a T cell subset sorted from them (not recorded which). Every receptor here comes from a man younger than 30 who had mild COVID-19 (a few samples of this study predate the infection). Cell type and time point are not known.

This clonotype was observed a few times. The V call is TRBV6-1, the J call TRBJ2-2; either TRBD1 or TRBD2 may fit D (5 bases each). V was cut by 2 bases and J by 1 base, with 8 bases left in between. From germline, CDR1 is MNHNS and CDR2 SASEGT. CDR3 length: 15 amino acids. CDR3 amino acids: CASSEMRGNTGELFF. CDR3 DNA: TGTGCCAGCAGTGAAATGAGGGGGAACACCGGGGAGCTGTTTTTT.

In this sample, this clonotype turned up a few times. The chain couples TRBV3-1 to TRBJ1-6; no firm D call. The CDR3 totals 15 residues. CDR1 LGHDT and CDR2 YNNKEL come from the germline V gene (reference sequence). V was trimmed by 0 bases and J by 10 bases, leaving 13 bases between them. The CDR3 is CASSQENGPGSPLHF. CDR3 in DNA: TGTGCCAGCAGCCAAGAGAACGGGCCCGGATCACCCCTCCACTTT.

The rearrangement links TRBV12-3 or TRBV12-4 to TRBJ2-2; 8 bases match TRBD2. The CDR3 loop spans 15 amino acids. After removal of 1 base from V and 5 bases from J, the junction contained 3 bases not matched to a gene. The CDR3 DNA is TGTGCCAGCAGTTTAGGACTAGCGTGGACCGGGGAGCTGTTTTTT. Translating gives CASSLGLAWTGELFF.

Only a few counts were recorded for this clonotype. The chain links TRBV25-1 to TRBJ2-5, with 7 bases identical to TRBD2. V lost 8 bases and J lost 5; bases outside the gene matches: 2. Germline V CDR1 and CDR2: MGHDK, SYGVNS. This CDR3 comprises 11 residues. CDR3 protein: CASSAGETQYF. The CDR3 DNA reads TGTGCCAGCTCAGCGGGGGAGACCCAGTACTTC. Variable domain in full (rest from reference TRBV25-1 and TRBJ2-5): EADIYQTPRYLVIGTGKKITLECSQTMGHDKMYWYQQDPGMELHLIHYSYGVNSTEKGDLSSESTVSRIRTEHFPLTLESARPSHTSQYLCASSAGETQYFGPGTRLLVL.

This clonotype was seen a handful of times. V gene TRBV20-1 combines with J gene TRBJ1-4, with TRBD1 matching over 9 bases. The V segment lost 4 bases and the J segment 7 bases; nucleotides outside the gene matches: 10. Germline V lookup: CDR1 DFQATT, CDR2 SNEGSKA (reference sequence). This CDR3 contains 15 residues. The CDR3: CSAIPFGTGIEKLFF. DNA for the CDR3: TGCAGTGCTATCCCTTTCGGGACAGGGATTGAAAAACTGTTTTTT.

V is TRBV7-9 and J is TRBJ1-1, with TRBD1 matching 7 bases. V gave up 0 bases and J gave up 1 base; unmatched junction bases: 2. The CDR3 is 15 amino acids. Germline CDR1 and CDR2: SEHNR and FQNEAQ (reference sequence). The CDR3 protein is CASSLAGQRNTEAFF. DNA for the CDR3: TGTGCCAGCAGCTTAGCGGGACAGAGGAACACTGAAGCTTTCTTT.

CDR3 sequence (DNA): TGCAGTGCTAGAGATAGGATAGCGGGCCAAGAGACCCAGTACTTC. It translates to CSARDRIAGQETQYF. V and J are TRBV20-1 and TRBJ2-5, with TRBD2 matching over 7 bases. Germline V lookup: CDR1 DFQATT, CDR2 SNEGSKA (reference sequence). V lost 0 bases and J lost 1; bases outside the gene matches: 5. The CDR3 is 15 amino acids.

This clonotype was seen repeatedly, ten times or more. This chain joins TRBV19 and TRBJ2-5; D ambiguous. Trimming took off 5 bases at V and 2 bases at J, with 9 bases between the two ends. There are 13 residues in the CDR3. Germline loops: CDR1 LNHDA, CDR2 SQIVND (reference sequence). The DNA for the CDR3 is TGTGCCAGTAGTCCCCCAGAACAAGAGACCCAGTACTTC. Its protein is CASSPPEQETQYF.

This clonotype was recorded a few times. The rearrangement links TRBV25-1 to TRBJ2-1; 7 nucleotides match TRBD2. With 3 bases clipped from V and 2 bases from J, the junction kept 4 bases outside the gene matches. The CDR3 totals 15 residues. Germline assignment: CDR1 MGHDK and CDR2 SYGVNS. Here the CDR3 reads CASSERGKAYNEQFF. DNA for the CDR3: TGTGCCAGCAGTGAGCGGGGGAAGGCCTACAATGAGCAGTTCTTC.